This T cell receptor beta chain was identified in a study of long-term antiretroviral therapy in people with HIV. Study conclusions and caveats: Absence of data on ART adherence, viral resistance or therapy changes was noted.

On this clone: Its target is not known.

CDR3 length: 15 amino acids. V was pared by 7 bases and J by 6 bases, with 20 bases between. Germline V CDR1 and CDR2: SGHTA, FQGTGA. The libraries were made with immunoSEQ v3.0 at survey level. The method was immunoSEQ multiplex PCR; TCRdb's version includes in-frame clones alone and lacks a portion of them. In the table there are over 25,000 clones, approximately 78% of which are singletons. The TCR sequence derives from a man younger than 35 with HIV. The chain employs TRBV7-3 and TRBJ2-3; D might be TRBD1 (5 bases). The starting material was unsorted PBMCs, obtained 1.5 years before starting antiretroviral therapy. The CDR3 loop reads CASTPRGAPADTQYF. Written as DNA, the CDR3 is TGTGCCAGCACCCCAAGGGGCGCCCCGGCGGATACGCAGTATTTT.